This T cell receptor beta chain was identified in a study of blood T cells in healthy people across ages. Study conclusions and caveats: Long-lived and aged donors differed, with more naive CD4+ cells and higher diversity in the long-lived.

Combining a sample-barcoded 5' primer with a J-beta primer mix, a second PCR ran for roughly 7 to 12 cycles. One entry per CDR3 protein, called by TCRdb with MiXCR from the 5' RACE reads. The sample has roughly 1.7 million distinct CDR3 sequences; roughly a third are singletons. In regard to this clonotype: The antigen is not known.

Each individual donor underwent a draw of approximately 10 milliliters of peripheral blood. The germline V gene has CDR1 MNHGY and CDR2 SAAAGT. The CDR3 is 15 amino acids. Trimming removed 6 bases from V and 8 bases from J; junction bases left unmatched: 12. This receptor was obtained from a woman aged 25-40 years in good health. The chain joins TRBV6-8 to TRBJ1-5; 8 nucleotides agree with TRBD1. The sequencing input was blood. CDR3 sequence reads: CASSQGTGKREPQHF. CDR3 nucleotide sequence: TGTGCCAGCAGCCAAGGGACAGGCAAACGGGAGCCCCAGCATTTT.